What follows describes a single TCR beta chain. The treatment denotes: approximately 18 received Ad26.COV2.S at low or high dose, single or two shots; roughly 5 received placebo; per-sample allocation not given. The study sampled participants on day 63 after the first vaccine or placebo injection. Germline V gene lookup returns CDR1 SGHNT and CDR2 YENEEA. The CDR3 spans 12 residues. V gave up 5 bases and J gave up 5 bases, with 9 bases separating them. The data were taken from a study of Ad26.COV2.S vaccination and SARS-CoV-2 variants. The overall study: By the intramuscular route, Ad26.COV2.S was given once, or twice 56 days apart.

The table came from immunoSEQ multiplex PCR; TCRdb's copy has only in-frame clones and leaves some out. The data hold over 250,000 clones, with approximately 89% observed a single time. The chain is built from TRBV11-3 and TRBJ2-5; D perhaps matches TRBD2 (5 bases). The sequence was obtained from a person between 18 and 60 years old who received the Ad26.COV2.S COVID-19 vaccine or a placebo. The specimen was peripheral blood, collected in a trial of Ad26.COV2.S vaccine versus placebo. CDR3 in DNA: TGTGCCAGCAGCGTACGAGGGGAGACCCAGTACTTC. Translating gives CASSVRGETQYF.